These 29 T cell receptor beta chains came from one sample sequenced in a study of T cells in localized non-small cell lung cancer. TCRdb's copy holds only in-frame clones and misses some; the assay was immunoSEQ multiplex PCR. The table has around 23,000 clones, around 90% seen once. Sequenced here: peripheral blood mononuclear cells, sampled before any cancer treatment. These receptors were collected from a male donor aged 60 or older with stage II lung adenocarcinoma.

This clone appeared a few times. The chain joins TRBV2 to TRBJ1-2; D possibly corresponds to TRBD1 (6 bases). Germline CDR1 SNHLY, CDR2 FYNNEI. This CDR3 is 13 amino acids long. V dropped 6 bases and J dropped 8 bases, with 16 bases sitting between them. CDR3 in amino acids: CASSGDTPGGYTF. CDR3 DNA sequence: TGTGCCAGCAGCGGGGACACACCGGGCGGCTACACCTTC.

The sample holds one count of this clone. With only one base between it and a far larger clone, this is likely a read error. In the same sample, other DNA sequences code for this CDR3. The chain joins TRBV5-1 to TRBJ1-1, with 7 bases that match TRBD1. This CDR3 has 15 amino acids. The V and J ends lost 3 bases and 2 bases, in that order; junction bases with no gene match: 7. From germline, CDR1 is SGHRS and CDR2 YFSETQ. Written as DNA, the CDR3 is TGCGCCAGCAGCTACGGACAGGTCACTAACACTGAAGCTTTCTTT. Encoded protein: CASSYGQVTNTEAFF.

This clone was recorded once. This rearrangement joins TRBV18 to TRBJ1-1; TRBD1 is a possible D gene (5 bases). CDR3 length: 14 residues. V was cut by 1 base and J by 6 bases, with 12 bases left in between. CDR1 is KGHSH and CDR2 is LQKENI in the germline V gene. CDR3 loop: CASSPQPGTSEAFF. The CDR3 DNA reads as TGTGCCAGCTCACCACAGCCCGGGACCTCTGAAGCTTTCTTT.

This chain connects TRBV2 to TRBJ2-5; 8 bases agree with TRBD2. CDR1 and CDR2 from the germline V gene are SNHLY and FYNNEI. With V trimmed by 10 bases and J by 7 bases, 20 bases remained unmatched. The CDR3 has 16 residues. The CDR3 here is CATASDTGGPVGTQYF. The CDR3, as DNA: TGTGCCACCGCCAGTGACACGGGGGGGCCGGTAGGGACCCAGTACTTC.

This chain joins TRBV6-5 and TRBJ2-7, with TRBD2 matching 8 bases. V lost 6 bases and J lost 5; bases outside the gene matches: 12. The CDR3 is made up of 15 amino acids. Germline lookup yields CDR1 MNHEY and CDR2 SVGAGI. The chain's CDR3 is CASRPLSGRGHEQYF. The CDR3 region has the DNA TGTGCCAGCAGGCCACTAAGCGGGAGAGGCCACGAGCAGTACTTC.

The chain has TRBV11-2 and TRBJ2-7; D ambiguous. V was clipped by 1 base and J by 3 bases, with 13 bases between them. The V gene's germline CDR1 is SGHAT and CDR2 FQNNGV. This CDR3 spans 15 amino acids. The DNA of the CDR3 is TGTGCCAGCAGCTTAGTTGTCCAGGATGGCTACGAGCAGTACTTC. Protein sequence: CASSLVVQDGYEQYF. The full variable domain, with the rest looked up from reference TRBV11-2 and TRBJ2-7, is EAGVAQSPRYKIIEKRQSVAFWCNPISGHATLYWYQQILGQGPKLLIQFQNNGVVDDSQLPKDRFSAERLKGVDSTLKIQPAKLEDSAVYLCASSLVVQDGYEQYFGPGTRLTVT.

V usage is TRBV5-4 and J usage is TRBJ2-7; 9 bases fit TRBD1. Germline V gene lookup returns CDR1 SGHNT and CDR2 YYREEE (reference sequence). V trimming: 7 bases; J trimming: 2 bases; junction bases outside the gene matches: 25. The CDR3 is 20 amino acids. This CDR3 reads CASGARGPVPGQGNPYEQYF. The CDR3, as DNA: TGTGCCAGCGGGGCCCGTGGCCCGGTGCCGGGACAGGGTAACCCCTACGAGCAGTACTTC.

CDR3 in DNA: TGTGCCAGCAGTTTATGGGCGGAGGGATCCCAGCCCCAGCATTTT. Translating gives CASSLWAEGSQPQHF. This sequence joins TRBV28 and TRBJ1-5; D call uncertain. Germline CDR1 MDHEN, CDR2 SYDVKM. With 0 bases removed from V and 7 bases from J, the gap between germline ends came to 13 bases. The CDR3 loop spans 15 amino acids.

CDR3 region: CASSLNRESRQYF. CDR3 DNA: TGTGCCAGCTCACTTAACAGGGAATCACGTCAGTACTTC. The chain uses TRBV18 and TRBJ2-7, with D possibly being TRBD1 (6 bases). In germline, CDR1 is KGHSH, CDR2 LQKENI. This CDR3 has 13 residues. With 4 bases removed from V and 10 bases from J, the gap between germline ends came to 17 bases.

This clone rates as large (0.1 to 1%). Other DNA variants within this sample encode the same CDR3. This chain links TRBV16 with TRBJ2-1; D is ambiguous. The CDR3 runs to 11 residues. Germline CDR1 KGHSY, CDR2 FQNENV. V shed 4 bases and J shed 5 bases, with 3 bases lying between them. The DNA of the CDR3 is TGTGCCAGCAGCCCTAACAATGAGCAGTTCTTC. Translation: CASSPNNEQFF.

This chain connects TRBV7-6 to TRBJ2-6; D may be TRBD1 (6 bases). Germline V gives CDR1 SGHVS, CDR2 FNYEAQ. Trimming stripped 5 bases from V and 0 bases from J, with 20 bases between. The CDR3 is 19 residues long. CDR3 in amino acids: CASSRKHGTKNSGANVLTF. The CDR3 DNA reads TGTGCCAGCAGCCGTAAACATGGGACAAAGAACTCTGGGGCCAACGTCCTGACTTTC.

The chain combines TRBV10-3 with TRBJ2-7, with 9 bases lining up with TRBD2. Germline assignment: CDR1 ENHRY and CDR2 SYGVKD. The CDR3 spans 16 residues. V was pared by 1 base and J by 4 bases, with 8 bases of the junction left unmatched. The CDR3 protein is CAISEFDGGRAYEQYF. The CDR3 DNA reads TGTGCCATCAGTGAGTTCGATGGCGGGAGGGCTTACGAGCAGTACTTC.

The chain joins TRBV6-1 to TRBJ1-3, with TRBD1 as a possible D gene (6 bases). CDR3 length equals 14 residues. V dropped 5 bases and J dropped 2 bases, with 10 bases sitting between them. Germline CDR1 is MNHNS and CDR2 is SASEGT. CDR3 sequence: CASSFQGTGNTIYF. CDR3 in DNA: TGTGCCAGCAGTTTCCAGGGGACTGGAAACACCATATATTTT.

This chain joins TRBV28 and TRBJ2-3, with 12 bases identical to TRBD2. V was clipped by 5 bases and J by 1 base; unmatched bases: 4. The CDR3 consists of 16 residues. In germline, CDR1 is MDHEN, CDR2 SYDVKM. The CDR3 DNA reads as TGTGCCAGCAGTCTAGCGGGGGGGGGTGGCACAGATACGCAGTATTTT. This sequence encodes CASSLAGGGGTDTQYF.

The genes are TRBV11-3 and TRBJ2-7; 8 bases align to TRBD1. Germline trimming cut 5 bases from V and 6 bases from J; bases unmatched to any gene: 18. This CDR3 contains 17 residues. Germline V gene data show CDR1 as SGHNT and CDR2 as YENEEA. This CDR3 reads CASSAGQGSGLQAEQYF. DNA for the CDR3: TGTGCCAGCAGCGCTGGACAGGGCTCAGGGCTTCAGGCCGAGCAGTACTTC.

J is TRBJ2-1 and V is TRBV28, with 12 bases matching TRBD2. The CDR3 sequence is 16 residues long. V dropped 5 bases and J dropped 7; count of bases not matched to a gene: 9. Germline-derived CDR1 and CDR2 are MDHEN and SYDVKM. The CDR3 loop reads CASSPPSGRALNEQFF. The CDR3 region has the DNA TGTGCCAGCAGTCCCCCTAGCGGGAGGGCCCTGAATGAGCAGTTCTTC.

The CDR3 loop is CASSTPRQGADTQYF. In nucleotides, the CDR3 is TGTGCCAGCAGTACCCCTCGACAGGGCGCAGATACGCAGTATTTT. This chain uses TRBV2 with TRBJ2-3; 7 positions agree with TRBD1. V dropped 5 bases and J dropped 4; count of bases not matched to a gene: 9. The length of the CDR3 is 15 residues. Germline CDR1 reads SNHLY; CDR2 reads FYNNEI. Based on the CDR3 plus reference TRBV2 and TRBJ2-3, the full variable domain is EPEVTQTPSHQVTQMGQEVILRCVPISNHLYFYWYRQILGQKVEFLVSFYNNEISEKSEIFDDQFSVERPDGSNFTLKIRSTKLEDSAMYFCASSTPRQGADTQYFGPGTRLTVL.

This sequence joins TRBV28 and TRBJ1-5; D gene ambiguous. Germline lookup yields CDR1 MDHEN and CDR2 SYDVKM. CDR3 size: 11 residues. Trimming removed 3 bases from V and 6 bases from J, with 3 bases in between. As DNA, the CDR3 is TGTGCCAGCAGTTTGTCTCAGCCCCAGCATTTT. It translates to CASSLSQPQHF.

V is TRBV7-6 and J is TRBJ1-2; D not certain. Germline values: CDR1 SGHVS, CDR2 FNYEAQ. Deletions cut 1 base from V and 6 bases from J, with 6 bases between. This CDR3 spans 12 amino acids. The DNA for the CDR3 is TGTGCCAGCAGCTTAGGCCCGGATGGCTACACCTTC. This translates into CASSLGPDGYTF.

The rearrangement links TRBV10-1 to TRBJ2-2, with D possibly TRBD2 on 6 matching bases. V lost 5 bases, J lost 4 bases, and 23 bases lay in between. Per the germline V gene, CDR1 is WNHNN and CDR2 is SYGVQD (reference sequence). This CDR3 is built from 18 residues. CDR3 protein: CASSSNLPDRRGTGELFF. Here the CDR3 DNA reads TGCGCCAGCAGTTCTAACCTACCGGACCGGCGGGGCACCGGGGAGCTGTTTTTT.

The V gene is TRBV29-1, the J gene TRBJ2-5; D gene ambiguous. CDR1 is SQVTM, CDR2 ANQGSEA, per germline. The CDR3 consists of 13 residues. Deletions cut 3 bases from V and 5 bases from J, with 13 bases between. The CDR3 DNA reads as TGCAGCGTTGAGGTTTCGCAATCGGAGACCCAGTACTTC. It translates to CSVEVSQSETQYF.

In this sample, this clone turned up a few times. The chain recombines TRBV5-4 with TRBJ1-1; D not certain. Germline V gene data show CDR1 as SGHNT and CDR2 as YYREEE (reference sequence). V lost 2 bases to trimming and J lost 8 bases, with 7 bases between them. The CDR3 has 11 residues. In nucleotides, the CDR3 is TGTGCCAGCAGCTTCGGTCTCGAAGCTTTCTTT. Protein sequence: CASSFGLEAFF.

The genes are TRBV2 and TRBJ1-1, with D hard to call. CDR1 SNHLY and CDR2 FYNNEI come from the germline V gene. The CDR3 is made up of 14 amino acids. Trimming stripped 4 bases from V and 4 bases from J, with 13 bases between. CDR3 loop: CASSVEGGSTEAFF. In DNA, the CDR3 is TGTGCCAGCAGTGTGGAGGGTGGGAGCACTGAAGCTTTCTTT.

The chain combines TRBV9 with TRBJ1-1; D gene uncertain. Germline CDR1 and CDR2: SGDLS and YYNGEE. V lost 1 base and J 4 bases, leaving 8 bases between the germline ends. The CDR3 is 13 amino acids. The CDR3 nucleotides are TGTGCCAGCAGCGTAATAGGGAGCACTGAAGCTTTCTTT. Translating it yields CASSVIGSTEAFF.

The chain recombines TRBV19 with TRBJ2-7, with 9 bases identical to TRBD1. This CDR3 region has 14 residues. Germline lookup yields CDR1 LNHDA and CDR2 SQIVND (reference sequence). Germline trimming cut 5 bases from V and 3 bases from J; bases unmatched to any gene: 5. CDR3 region: CASSDRDRDYEQYF. The CDR3 DNA reads as TGTGCCAGTAGTGACCGGGACAGGGACTACGAGCAGTACTTC.

This clone was observed a handful of times. This chain uses TRBV6-1 with TRBJ2-7; D assignment may be TRBD1 or TRBD2 (5 bases each). The V end lost 4 bases, the J end lost 2 bases, and 12 bases lay between the germline ends. Germline V lookup: CDR1 MNHNS, CDR2 SASEGT. The CDR3 loop spans 14 amino acids. The CDR3 DNA sequence: TGTGCCAGCAGTGGCGGACTGGGGCCCTACGAGCAGTACTTC. Protein: CASSGGLGPYEQYF.

By proportion, this clone is large (0.1 to 1%). The chain combines TRBV7-9 with TRBJ2-7; D not resolved. Germline CDR1 reads SEHNR; CDR2 reads FQNEAQ (reference sequence). The V end lost 5 bases, the J end lost 3 bases, and 17 bases lay between the germline ends. The CDR3 contains 15 residues. DNA of the CDR3: TGTGCCAGCAGCCCGCCTCGCCTGCTCCTCTACGAGCAGTACTTC. It yields the protein CASSPPRLLLYEQYF.

The chain carries TRBV6-4 and TRBJ2-1; D is possibly TRBD2 (6 bases). CDR3 size: 13 residues. The ends were cut back, 4 bases at V and 5 bases at J, with 9 bases in the middle. Germline V gene lookup returns CDR1 MRHNA and CDR2 SNTAGT. The CDR3, as DNA: TGTGCCAGCAGTGCGGGAGAAAACAATGAGCAGTTCTTC. It specifies CASSAGENNEQFF.

The genes are TRBV13 and TRBJ2-5; 9 bases align to TRBD1. The CDR3 extends over 16 amino acids. The germline CDR1 and CDR2 sequences are PRHDT and FYEKMQ (reference sequence). The junction had 7 bases not matched to a gene; V was cut back by 3 bases and J by 2 bases. The chain's CDR3 is CASSLLPGQGQETQYF. The CDR3 DNA follows: TGTGCCAGCAGCTTGTTACCGGGACAGGGACAAGAGACCCAGTACTTC.